This T cell receptor beta chain was sequenced for a study of blood T cells in healthy people across ages. Regarding the study as a whole: Long-lived donors exceeded aged donors in naive CD4+ cells and diversity.

A second about 7 to 11 cycle PCR used barcoded and J-beta primers. One entry per CDR3 protein results from TCRdb running MiXCR on the 5' RACE reads. The data show 800,000 or so distinct CDR3 sequences, around 25% seen once. This clonotype occurred many times. Its specificity is not known. This sample was shared with a second study, whose subject was T cells of mothers and their children.

This TCR was recovered from a boy younger than 18 in good health. Sequencing input: blood.

Written as DNA, the CDR3 is TGTGCCAGCAGTGACGTCCCCGGCAGTTACAATGAGCAGTTCTTC. Translation: CASSDVPGSYNEQFF. The chain recombines TRBV6-4 with TRBJ2-1; D gene ambiguous. Germline CDR1 MRHNA, CDR2 SNTAGT. This CDR3 region has 15 residues. V lost 2 bases, J lost 4 bases, and 12 bases lay in between.